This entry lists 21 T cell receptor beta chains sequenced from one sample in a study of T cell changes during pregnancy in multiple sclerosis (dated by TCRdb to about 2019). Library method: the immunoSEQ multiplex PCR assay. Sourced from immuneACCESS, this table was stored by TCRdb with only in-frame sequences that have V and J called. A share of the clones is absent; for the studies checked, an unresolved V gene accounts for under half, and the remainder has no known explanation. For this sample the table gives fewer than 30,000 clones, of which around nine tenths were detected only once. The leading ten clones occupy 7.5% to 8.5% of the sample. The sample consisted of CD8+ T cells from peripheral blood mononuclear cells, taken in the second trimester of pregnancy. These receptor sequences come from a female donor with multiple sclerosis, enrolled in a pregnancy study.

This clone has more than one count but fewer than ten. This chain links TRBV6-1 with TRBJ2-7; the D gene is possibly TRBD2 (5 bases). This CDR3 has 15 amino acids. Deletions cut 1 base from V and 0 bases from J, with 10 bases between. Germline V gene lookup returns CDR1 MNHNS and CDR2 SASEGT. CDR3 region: CASSEGPGSSYEQYF. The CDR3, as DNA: TGTGCCAGCAGTGAAGGCCCTGGGAGCTCCTACGAGCAGTACTTC.

The CDR3 nucleotides are TGTGCCAGCAGCTCACAGGGGGCGGTCACTGAAGCTTTCTTT. This encodes CASSSQGAVTEAFF. The chain joins TRBV7-9 to TRBJ1-1; 9 nucleotides line up with TRBD1. The CDR3 contains 14 residues. With V trimmed by 4 bases and J by 4 bases, 4 bases remained unmatched. The V gene's germline CDR1 is SEHNR and CDR2 FQNEAQ (reference sequence).

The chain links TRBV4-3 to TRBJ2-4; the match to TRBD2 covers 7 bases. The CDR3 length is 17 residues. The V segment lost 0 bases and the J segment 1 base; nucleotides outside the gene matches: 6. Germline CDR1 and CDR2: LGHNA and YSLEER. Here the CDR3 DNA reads TGCGCCAGCAGCCAAGATTGGGCGGGGGAGGCCAAAAACATTCAGTACTTC. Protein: CASSQDWAGEAKNIQYF.

The CDR3 sequence: CASIRRDSHYEQYF. The CDR3 DNA reads TGTGCCAGCATCCGAAGGGACTCCCACTACGAGCAGTACTTC. The V call is TRBV21-1, the J call TRBJ2-7; the tabulated D call, TRBD2, remains unverified against the DNA. TRBV21-1 is noted as a pseudogene. The CDR3 extends over 14 amino acids.

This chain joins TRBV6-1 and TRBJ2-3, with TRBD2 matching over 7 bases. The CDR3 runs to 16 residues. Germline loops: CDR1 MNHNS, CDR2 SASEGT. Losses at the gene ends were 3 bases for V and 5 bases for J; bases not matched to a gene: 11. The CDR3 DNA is TGTGCCAGCAGTGACCGGGGCGGGGGTATGGGAGATACGCAGTATTTT. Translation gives CASSDRGGGMGDTQYF.

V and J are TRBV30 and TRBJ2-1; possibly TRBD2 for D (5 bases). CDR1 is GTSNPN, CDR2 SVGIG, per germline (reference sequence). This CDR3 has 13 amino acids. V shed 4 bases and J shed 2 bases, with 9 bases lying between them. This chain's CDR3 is CAWTRGAYNEQFF. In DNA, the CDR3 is TGTGCCTGGACCCGGGGAGCCTACAATGAGCAGTTCTTC. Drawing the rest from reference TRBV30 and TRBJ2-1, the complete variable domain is SQTIHQWPATLVQPVGSPLSLECTVEGTSNPNLYWYRQAAGRGLQLLFYSVGIGQISSEVPQNLSASRPQDRQFILSSKKLLLSDSGFYLCAWTRGAYNEQFFGPGTRLTVL.

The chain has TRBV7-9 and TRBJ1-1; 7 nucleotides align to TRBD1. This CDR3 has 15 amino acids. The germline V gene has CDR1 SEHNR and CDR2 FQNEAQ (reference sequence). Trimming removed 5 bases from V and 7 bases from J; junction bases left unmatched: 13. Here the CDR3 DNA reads TGTGCCAGCAGCCTCGTGGGAACAGGGGTCCTTGAAGCTTTCTTT. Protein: CASSLVGTGVLEAFF.

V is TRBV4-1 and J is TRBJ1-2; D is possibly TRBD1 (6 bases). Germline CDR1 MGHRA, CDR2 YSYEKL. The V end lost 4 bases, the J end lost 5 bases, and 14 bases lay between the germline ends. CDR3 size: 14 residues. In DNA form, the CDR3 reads TGCGCCAGCAGCCCTGCCGTTGGACAGTATGGCTACACCTTC. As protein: CASSPAVGQYGYTF.

This CDR3 reads CASSLVRLEQYF. CDR3 DNA: TGTGCCAGCAGTCTCGTGAGGCTCGAGCAGTACTTC. This sequence joins TRBV28 and TRBJ2-7; no clear D gene. V gave up 5 bases and J gave up 6 bases, with 11 bases separating them. Germline loops: CDR1 MDHEN, CDR2 SYDVKM. This CDR3 has 12 residues.

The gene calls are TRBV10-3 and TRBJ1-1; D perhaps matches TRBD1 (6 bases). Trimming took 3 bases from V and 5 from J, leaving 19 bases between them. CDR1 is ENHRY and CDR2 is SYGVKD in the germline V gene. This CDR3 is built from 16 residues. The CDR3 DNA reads TGTGCCATCAGTGACTTTGGGACAAGGGGCAGGACTGAAGCTTTCTTT. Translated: CAISDFGTRGRTEAFF.

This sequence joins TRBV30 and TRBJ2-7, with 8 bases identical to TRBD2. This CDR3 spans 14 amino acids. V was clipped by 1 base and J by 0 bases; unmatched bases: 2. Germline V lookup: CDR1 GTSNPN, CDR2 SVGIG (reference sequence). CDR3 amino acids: CAWSAGGASYEQYF. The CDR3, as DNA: TGTGCCTGGAGTGCCGGGGGGGCCTCCTACGAGCAGTACTTC.

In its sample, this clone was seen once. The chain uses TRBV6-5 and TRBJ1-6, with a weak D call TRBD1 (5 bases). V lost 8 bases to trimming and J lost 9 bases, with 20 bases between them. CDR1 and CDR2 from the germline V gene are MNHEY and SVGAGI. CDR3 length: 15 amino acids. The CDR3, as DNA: TGTGCCAGCGGGGGAGGAGAAAAAAAGGGTTCACCCCTCCACTTT. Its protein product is CASGGGEKKGSPLHF.

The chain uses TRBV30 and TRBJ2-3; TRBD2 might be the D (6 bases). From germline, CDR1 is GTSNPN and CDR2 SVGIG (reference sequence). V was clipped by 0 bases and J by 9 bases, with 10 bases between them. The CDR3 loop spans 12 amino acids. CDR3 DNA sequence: TGTGCCTGGAGTGTACTGGGGGGAACGCAGTATTTT. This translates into CAWSVLGGTQYF.

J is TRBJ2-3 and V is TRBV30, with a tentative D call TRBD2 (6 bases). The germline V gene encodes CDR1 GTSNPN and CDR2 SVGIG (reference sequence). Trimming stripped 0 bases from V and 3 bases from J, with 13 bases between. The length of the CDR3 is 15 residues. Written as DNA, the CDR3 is TGTGCCTGGAGTGTGGGGACTCTCAGGACAGATACGCAGTATTTT. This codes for CAWSVGTLRTDTQYF.

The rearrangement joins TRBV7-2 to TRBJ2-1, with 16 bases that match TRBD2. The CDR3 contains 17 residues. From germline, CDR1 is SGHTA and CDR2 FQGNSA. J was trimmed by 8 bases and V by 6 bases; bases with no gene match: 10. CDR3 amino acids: CASRYSGTSGGADEQFF. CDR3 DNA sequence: TGTGCCAGCAGATACTCCGGGACTAGCGGGGGGGCGGATGAGCAGTTCTTC.

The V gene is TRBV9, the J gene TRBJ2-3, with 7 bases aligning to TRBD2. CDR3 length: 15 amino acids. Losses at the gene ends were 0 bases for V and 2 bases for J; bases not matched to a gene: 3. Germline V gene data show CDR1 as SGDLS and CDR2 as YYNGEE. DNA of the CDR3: TGTGCCAGCAGCGTAGTCGGGACTAACACAGATACGCAGTATTTT. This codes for CASSVVGTNTDTQYF. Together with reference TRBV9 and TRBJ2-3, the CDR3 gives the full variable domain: DSGVTQTPKHLITATGQRVTLRCSPRSGDLSVYWYQQSLDQGLQFLIQYYNGEERAKGNILERFSAQQFPDLHSELNLSSLELGDSALYFCASSVVGTNTDTQYFGPGTRLTVL.

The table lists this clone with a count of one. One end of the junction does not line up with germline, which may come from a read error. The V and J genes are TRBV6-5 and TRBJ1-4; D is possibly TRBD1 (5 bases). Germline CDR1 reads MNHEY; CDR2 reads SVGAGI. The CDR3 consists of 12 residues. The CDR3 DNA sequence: TGTGCCAGCAGTTACTCGAGCGGGGACTGGATTTTT. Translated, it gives CASSYSSGDWIF.

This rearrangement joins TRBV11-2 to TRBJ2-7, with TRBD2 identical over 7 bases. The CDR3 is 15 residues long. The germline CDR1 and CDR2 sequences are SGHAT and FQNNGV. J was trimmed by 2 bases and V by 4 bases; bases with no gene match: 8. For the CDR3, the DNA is TGTGCCAGCAGCTCCGGAACTAGCGATCCCTACGAGCAGTACTTC. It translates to CASSSGTSDPYEQYF.

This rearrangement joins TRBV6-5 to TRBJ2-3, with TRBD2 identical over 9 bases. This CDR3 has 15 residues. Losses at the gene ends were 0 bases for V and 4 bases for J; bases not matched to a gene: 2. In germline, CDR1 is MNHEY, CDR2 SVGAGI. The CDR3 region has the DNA TGTGCCAGCAGTTACTCGCGGGGGGGCCCAGATACGCAGTATTTT. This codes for CASSYSRGGPDTQYF.

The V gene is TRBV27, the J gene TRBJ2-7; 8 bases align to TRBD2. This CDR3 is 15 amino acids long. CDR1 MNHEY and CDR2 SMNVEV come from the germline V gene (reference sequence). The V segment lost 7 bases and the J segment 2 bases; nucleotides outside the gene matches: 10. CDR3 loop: CASTPTSEGTYEQYF. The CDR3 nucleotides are TGTGCCAGCACCCCGACTAGCGAAGGAACCTACGAGCAGTACTTC.

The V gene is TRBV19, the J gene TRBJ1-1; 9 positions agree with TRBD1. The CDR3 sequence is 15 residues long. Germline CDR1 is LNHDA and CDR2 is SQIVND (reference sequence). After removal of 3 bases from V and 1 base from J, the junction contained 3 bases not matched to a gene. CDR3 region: CASSITTGGNTEAFF. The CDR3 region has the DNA TGTGCCAGTAGTATCACGACAGGGGGGAACACTGAAGCTTTCTTT.